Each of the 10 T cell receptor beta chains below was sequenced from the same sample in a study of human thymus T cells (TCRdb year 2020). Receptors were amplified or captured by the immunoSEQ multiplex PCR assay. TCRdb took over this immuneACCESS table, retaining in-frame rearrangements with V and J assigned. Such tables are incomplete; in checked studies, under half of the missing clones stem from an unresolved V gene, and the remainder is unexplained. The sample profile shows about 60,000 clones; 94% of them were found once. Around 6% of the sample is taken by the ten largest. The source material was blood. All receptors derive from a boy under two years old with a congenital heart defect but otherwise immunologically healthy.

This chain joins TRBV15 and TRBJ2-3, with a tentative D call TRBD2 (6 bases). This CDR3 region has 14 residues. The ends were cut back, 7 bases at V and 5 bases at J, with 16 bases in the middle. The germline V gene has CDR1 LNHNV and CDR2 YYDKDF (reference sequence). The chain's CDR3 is CATTSHGSGDTQYF. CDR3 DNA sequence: TGTGCCACCACCTCCCACGGGAGCGGAGATACGCAGTATTTT. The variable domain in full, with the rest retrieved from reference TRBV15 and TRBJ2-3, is DAMVIQNPRYQVTQFGKPVTLSCSQTLNHNVMYWYQQKSSQAPKLLFHYYDKDFNNEADTPDNFQSRRPNTSFCFLDIRSPGLGDTAMYLCATTSHGSGDTQYFGPGTRLTVL.

CDR3 sequence (DNA): TGCGCCAGCAGTCTTCCCCCGGGACAGGGTAGTCGGGACTACCACAATGAGCAGTTCTTC. Protein: CASSLPPGQGSRDYHNEQFF. This rearrangement joins TRBV23-1 to TRBJ2-1; 9 bases align to TRBD1. TRBV23-1 is an ORF for which the function is uncertain. This CDR3 is built from 20 residues. J lost 5 bases, V lost 4 bases, and 21 bases had no gene match.

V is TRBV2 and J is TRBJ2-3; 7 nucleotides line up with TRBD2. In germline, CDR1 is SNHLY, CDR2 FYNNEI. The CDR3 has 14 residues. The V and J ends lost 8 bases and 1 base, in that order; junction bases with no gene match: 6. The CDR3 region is CASGRESGTDTQYF. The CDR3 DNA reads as TGTGCCAGCGGGCGGGAGTCCGGCACAGATACGCAGTATTTT. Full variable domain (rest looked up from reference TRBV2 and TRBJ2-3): EPEVTQTPSHQVTQMGQEVILRCVPISNHLYFYWYRQILGQKVEFLVSFYNNEISEKSEIFDDQFSVERPDGSNFTLKIRSTKLEDSAMYFCASGRESGTDTQYFGPGTRLTVL.

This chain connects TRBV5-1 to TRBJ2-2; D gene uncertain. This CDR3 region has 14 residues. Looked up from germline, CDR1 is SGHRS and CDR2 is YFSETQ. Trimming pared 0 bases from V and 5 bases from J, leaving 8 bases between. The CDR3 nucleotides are TGCGCCAGCAGCTTGGTCGTGGGGACCGGGGAGCTGTTTTTT. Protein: CASSLVVGTGELFF.

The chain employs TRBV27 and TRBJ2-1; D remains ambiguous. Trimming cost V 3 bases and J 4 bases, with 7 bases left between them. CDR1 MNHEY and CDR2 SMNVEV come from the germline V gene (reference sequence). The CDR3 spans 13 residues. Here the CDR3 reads CASSFGPYNEQFF. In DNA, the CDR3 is TGTGCCAGCAGTTTCGGACCGTACAATGAGCAGTTCTTC.

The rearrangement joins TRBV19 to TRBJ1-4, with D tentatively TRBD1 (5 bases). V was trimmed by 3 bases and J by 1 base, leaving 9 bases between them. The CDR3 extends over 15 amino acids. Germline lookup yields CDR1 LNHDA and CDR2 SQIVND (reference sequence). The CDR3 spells CASSISGGTNEKLFF. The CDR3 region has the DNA TGTGCCAGTAGTATTTCGGGGGGAACTAATGAAAAACTGTTTTTT.

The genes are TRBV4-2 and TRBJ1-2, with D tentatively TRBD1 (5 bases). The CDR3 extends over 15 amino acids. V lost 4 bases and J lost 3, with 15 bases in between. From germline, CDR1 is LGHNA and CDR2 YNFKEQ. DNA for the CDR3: TGTGCCAGCAGCCCCGAGTCAAGAGGGGACTATGGCTACACCTTC. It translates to CASSPESRGDYGYTF.

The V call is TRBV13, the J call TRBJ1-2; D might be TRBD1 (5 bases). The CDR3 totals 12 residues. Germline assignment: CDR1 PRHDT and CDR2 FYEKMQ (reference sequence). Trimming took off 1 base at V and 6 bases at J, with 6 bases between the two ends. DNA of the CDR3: TGTGCCAGCAGCTTAGAAGGGGATGGCTACACCTTC. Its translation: CASSLEGDGYTF.

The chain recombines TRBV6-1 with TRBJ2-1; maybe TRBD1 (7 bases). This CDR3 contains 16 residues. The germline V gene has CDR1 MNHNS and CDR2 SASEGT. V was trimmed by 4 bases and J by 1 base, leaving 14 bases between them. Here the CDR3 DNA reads TGTGCCAGCAGTGCCAGGGGGGTGTATTCCTACAATGAGCAGTTCTTC. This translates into CASSARGVYSYNEQFF.

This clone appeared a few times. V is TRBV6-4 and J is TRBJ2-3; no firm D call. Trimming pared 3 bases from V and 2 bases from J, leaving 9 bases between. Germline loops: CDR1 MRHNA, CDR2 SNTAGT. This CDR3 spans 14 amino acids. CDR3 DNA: TGTGCCAGCAGTGAAGGGCAGGACACAGATACGCAGTATTTT. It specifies CASSEGQDTDTQYF.